These 23 T cell receptor beta chains were sequenced from one sample in a study of T cell responses to AZD1222 COVID-19 vaccine. TCRdb's table, derived via immunoSEQ multiplex PCR, lists solely in-frame clones and lacks some. The repertoire holds approximately 170,000 clones, approximately 89% seen once, with approximately 4.7% in the top ten. Sample: peripheral blood, taken on day 0 of AZD1222 vaccination. The receptor set was obtained from an adult in good health.

The count of this clone is one. The rearrangement links TRBV27 to TRBJ2-2, with 8 bases lining up with TRBD1. CDR1 is MNHEY and CDR2 is SMNVEV in the germline V gene (reference sequence). The CDR3 sequence is 16 residues long. The junction had 5 bases not matched to a gene; V was cut back by 2 bases and J by 3 bases. The CDR3 protein is CASSLPGGAYTGELFF. The CDR3 DNA sequence: TGTGCCAGCAGTTTACCAGGGGGCGCGTACACCGGGGAGCTGTTTTTT.

This clone showed up just once. The rearrangement uses TRBV28 and TRBJ2-7; D is perhaps TRBD1 (5 bases). V lost 4 bases and J lost 0, with 16 bases in between. The CDR3 spans 16 residues. Germline lookup yields CDR1 MDHEN and CDR2 SYDVKM. CDR3 nucleotides: TGTGCCAGCAGTTCCCTGGGTGGGGCGGACTCCTACGAGCAGTACTTC. This codes for CASSSLGGADSYEQYF.

V usage is TRBV19 and J usage is TRBJ2-4; 7 nucleotides agree with TRBD1. The germline V gene encodes CDR1 LNHDA and CDR2 SQIVND (reference sequence). J lost 5 bases, V lost 3 bases, and 10 bases had no gene match. The CDR3 is 16 residues long. This CDR3 reads CASSIRSGQVQNIQYF. DNA of the CDR3: TGTGCCAGTAGTATCCGGAGCGGACAGGTCCAAAACATTCAGTACTTC.

The chain is built from TRBV27 and TRBJ2-4; 8 nucleotides line up with TRBD1. Trimming removed 10 bases from V and 6 bases from J; junction bases left unmatched: 5. The CDR3 sequence is 12 residues long. CDR1 is MNHEY and CDR2 is SMNVEV in the germline V gene (reference sequence). CDR3 sequence reads: CANKDRANIQYF. CDR3 in DNA: TGTGCCAATAAGGACAGGGCAAACATTCAGTACTTC.

V gene TRBV2 combines with J gene TRBJ2-5; a possible D gene is TRBD1 (6 bases). The CDR3 extends over 13 amino acids. Germline values: CDR1 SNHLY, CDR2 FYNNEI. Trimming shortened V by 6 bases and J by 4 bases, and 12 bases separated the two germline ends. The CDR3 loop is CASSVQGRETQYF. The CDR3 DNA is TGTGCCAGCAGCGTACAGGGAAGAGAGACCCAGTACTTC.

The chain combines TRBV9 with TRBJ2-1; 15 nucleotides match TRBD2. CDR3 length: 17 amino acids. With V trimmed by 4 bases and J by 6 bases, 8 bases remained unmatched. Germline CDR1 is SGDLS and CDR2 is YYNGEE. The CDR3 sequence is CASSPRTSGRAFNEQFF. The CDR3 nucleotides are TGTGCCAGCAGCCCTCGGACTAGCGGGAGGGCTTTCAATGAGCAGTTCTTC.

This chain joins TRBV5-4 and TRBJ1-2; D is uncertain. The germline CDR1 and CDR2 sequences are SGHNT and YYREEE (reference sequence). The CDR3 is 15 residues long. Trimming pared 0 bases from V and 1 base from J, leaving 10 bases between. The CDR3 region has the DNA TGTGCCAGCAGCTTGGGGGCCTCTCTTAACTATGGCTACACCTTC. It yields the protein CASSLGASLNYGYTF. Full variable domain (rest looked up from reference TRBV5-4 and TRBJ1-2): ETGVTQSPTHLIKTRGQQVTLRCSSQSGHNTVSWYQQALGQGPQFIFQYYREEENGRGNFPPRFSGLQFPNYSSELNVNALELDDSALYLCASSLGASLNYGYTFGSGTRLTVV.

The CDR3 here is CASSGSTGTRYNEQFF. The CDR3 DNA is TGCGCCAGCAGCGGATCGACAGGGACGCGCTACAATGAGCAGTTCTTC. The genes are TRBV5-1 and TRBJ2-1, with 7 bases that match TRBD1. CDR1 SGHRS and CDR2 YFSETQ come from the germline V gene. The CDR3 consists of 16 residues. With V trimmed by 4 bases and J by 3 bases, 10 bases remained unmatched. Filled out from reference TRBV5-1 and TRBJ2-1, the complete variable domain reads KAGVTQTPRYLIKTRGQQVTLSCSPISGHRSVSWYQQTPGQGLQFLFEYFSETQRNKGNFPGRFSGRQFSNSRSEMNVSTLELGDSALYLCASSGSTGTRYNEQFFGPGTRLTVL.

The genes are TRBV4-3 and TRBJ2-7, with D possibly being TRBD2 (6 bases). Germline V gene lookup returns CDR1 LGHNA and CDR2 YSLEER. The CDR3 is 17 amino acids. V lost 0 bases, J lost 3 bases, and 18 bases lay in between. The CDR3 loop is CASSQDFLAKRFYEQYF. As DNA, the CDR3 is TGCGCCAGCAGCCAAGATTTTCTAGCGAAAAGATTCTACGAGCAGTACTTC.

The chain is built from TRBV10-1 and TRBJ2-7; 12 nucleotides agree with TRBD2. CDR1 and CDR2 from the germline V gene are WNHNN and SYGVQD (reference sequence). CDR3 length equals 15 residues. The trim removed 0 bases at V and 6 bases at J, leaving 3 bases unmatched. The CDR3 here is CASSESRLAGVEQYF. CDR3 nucleotides: TGCGCCAGCAGTGAGTCGAGACTAGCGGGAGTCGAGCAGTACTTC.

This clone has a single count. V and J are TRBV5-1 and TRBJ2-7; D not resolved. Germline V gene sequence: CDR1 SGHRS, CDR2 YFSETQ. This CDR3 region has 15 residues. V was pared by 0 bases and J by 2 bases, with 12 bases between. CDR3 sequence reads: CASSLGVGSTYEQYF. The CDR3 DNA sequence: TGCGCCAGCAGCTTGGGTGTCGGGTCTACCTACGAGCAGTACTTC. The full variable domain, its missing parts supplied by reference TRBV5-1 and TRBJ2-7, is KAGVTQTPRYLIKTRGQQVTLSCSPISGHRSVSWYQQTPGQGLQFLFEYFSETQRNKGNFPGRFSGRQFSNSRSEMNVSTLELGDSALYLCASSLGVGSTYEQYFGPGTRLTVT.

The chain has TRBV15 and TRBJ1-1, with D unclear. V was pared by 1 base and J by 6 bases, with 9 bases between. From germline, CDR1 is LNHNV and CDR2 YYDKDF (reference sequence). The CDR3 has 13 amino acids. The CDR3 nucleotides are TGTGCCACCAGCAGAGTGGGGTTCCCTGAAGCTTTCTTT. Translated: CATSRVGFPEAFF. The full variable domain, rest sourced from reference TRBV15 and TRBJ1-1, is DAMVIQNPRYQVTQFGKPVTLSCSQTLNHNVMYWYQQKSSQAPKLLFHYYDKDFNNEADTPDNFQSRRPNTSFCFLDIRSPGLGDTAMYLCATSRVGFPEAFFGQGTRLTVV.

The V call is TRBV9, the J call TRBJ2-1; 13 nucleotides agree with TRBD2. Germline V CDR1 and CDR2: SGDLS, YYNGEE. V trimming: 3 bases; J trimming: 6 bases; junction bases outside the gene matches: 9. CDR3 length: 17 amino acids. CDR3 sequence reads: CASSGLTSGRDPNEQFF. DNA of the CDR3: TGTGCCAGCAGCGGCCTCACTAGCGGGAGGGACCCCAATGAGCAGTTCTTC.

The chain has TRBV7-2 and TRBJ2-7; either TRBD1 or TRBD2 may fit D (5 bases each). In germline, CDR1 is SGHTA, CDR2 FQGNSA. V was clipped by 7 bases and J by 7 bases, with 20 bases between them. This CDR3 is built from 14 residues. In DNA form, the CDR3 reads TGTGCCAGCACCCAGCAAGGGGAGCGCCGGGAGCAGTACTTC. Encoded protein: CASTQQGERREQYF.

The chain couples TRBV6-6 to TRBJ2-3, with 12 positions matching TRBD2. The CDR3 contains 14 residues. Germline V lookup: CDR1 MNHNY, CDR2 SVGAGI (reference sequence). V gave up 8 bases and J gave up 4 bases; unmatched junction bases: 4. The CDR3 spells CASQLAGGSDTQYF. The CDR3 DNA sequence: TGTGCCAGCCAACTAGCGGGAGGATCAGATACGCAGTATTTT.

Only one count was recorded for this clone. The genes are TRBV18 and TRBJ1-6, with 9 bases matching TRBD1. J lost 9 bases, V lost 2 bases, and 5 bases had no gene match. Germline V gene lookup returns CDR1 KGHSH and CDR2 LQKENI. This CDR3 contains 15 residues. CDR3 loop: CASSPRQGEISPLHF. The CDR3 DNA reads TGTGCCAGCTCACCAAGACAGGGGGAGATTTCACCCCTCCACTTT.

The chain recombines TRBV13 with TRBJ2-1, with TRBD1 identical over 10 bases. Trimming removed 5 bases from V and 5 bases from J; junction bases left unmatched: 9. Germline CDR1 and CDR2: PRHDT and FYEKMQ (reference sequence). The CDR3 is made up of 16 amino acids. CDR3 nucleotides: TGTGCCAGCAGCGCGAGGTTGGGACAGGGGCACAATGAGCAGTTCTTC. It encodes CASSARLGQGHNEQFF.

A few counts support this clone. The chain uses TRBV6-5 and TRBJ1-2; D is possibly TRBD1 (6 bases). There are 13 residues in the CDR3. V lost 1 base, J lost 4 bases, and 7 bases lay in between. Per the germline V gene, CDR1 is MNHEY and CDR2 is SVGAGI. The CDR3 nucleotides read TGTGCCAGCAGTTACTTGGACAGCTATGGCTACACCTTC. Its protein product is CASSYLDSYGYTF.

This chain connects TRBV5-1 to TRBJ1-4, with 8 nucleotides matching TRBD1. The germline gives CDR1 SGHRS, CDR2 YFSETQ. This CDR3 comprises 14 residues. V was clipped by 4 bases and J by 8 bases; unmatched bases: 7. CDR3 amino acids: CASSPTGAPEKLFF. CDR3 DNA: TGCGCCAGCAGCCCGACAGGGGCCCCGGAAAAACTGTTTTTT.

The J gene is TRBJ1-2, the V gene TRBV6-6; D possibly corresponds to TRBD1 (5 bases). This CDR3 comprises 12 residues. Deletions cut 5 bases from V and 4 bases from J, with 8 bases between. Germline CDR1 MNHNY, CDR2 SVGAGI (reference sequence). The chain's CDR3 is CASSLDSYGYTF. Written as DNA, the CDR3 is TGTGCCAGCAGTCTCGACAGCTATGGCTACACCTTC.

The chain employs TRBV5-5 and TRBJ1-1, with D possibly TRBD1 on 6 matching bases. Between the trimmed V and J ends, which lost 5 bases and 3 bases, there was a span of 20 bases. Per the germline V gene, CDR1 is SGHKS and CDR2 is YYEKEE (reference sequence). The CDR3 spans 16 residues. CDR3 loop: CASRVVPRGGDTEAFF. CDR3 DNA: TGTGCCAGCAGGGTCGTACCTAGAGGGGGTGACACTGAAGCTTTCTTT.

The CDR3 sequence: CASTPGQGFFGTGELFF. In DNA, the CDR3 is TGTGCCAGCACGCCGGGACAGGGATTTTTCGGCACCGGGGAGCTGTTTTTT. The V call is TRBV28, the J call TRBJ2-2; 9 bases fit TRBD1. Germline V gene lookup returns CDR1 MDHEN and CDR2 SYDVKM. The CDR3 is 17 residues long. V lost 7 bases to trimming and J lost 4 bases; unmatched junction nucleotides: 13.

The V gene is TRBV24-1, the J gene TRBJ2-1; D tentatively reads TRBD1 or TRBD2 (5 bases each). Trimming left V 3 bases short and J 2 bases short, with 16 bases between. This CDR3 has 17 residues. Germline V CDR1 and CDR2: KGHDR, SFDVKD. The CDR3 reads CATSDPRSGTAYNEQFF. As DNA, the CDR3 is TGTGCCACCAGTGATCCTCGTAGTGGGACCGCCTACAATGAGCAGTTCTTC.